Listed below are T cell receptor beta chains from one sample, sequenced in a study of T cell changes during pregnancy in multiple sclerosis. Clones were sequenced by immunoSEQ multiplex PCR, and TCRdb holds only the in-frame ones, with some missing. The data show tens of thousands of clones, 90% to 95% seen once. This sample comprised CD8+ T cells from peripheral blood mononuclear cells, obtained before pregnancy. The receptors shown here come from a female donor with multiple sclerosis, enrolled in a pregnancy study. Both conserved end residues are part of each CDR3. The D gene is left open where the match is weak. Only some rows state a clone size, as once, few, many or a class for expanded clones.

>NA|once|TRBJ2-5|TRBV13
CASSFGGLREETQYF
TGTGCCAGCAGTTTCGGCGGGCTTAGGGAAGAGACCCAGTACTTC
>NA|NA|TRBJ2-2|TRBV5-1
CASSLVPGDTGELFF
TGCGCCAGCAGCTTGGTACCAGGGGACACCGGGGAGCTGTTTTTT
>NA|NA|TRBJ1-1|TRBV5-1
CASSSPTGGTEAFF
TGCGCCAGCAGCTCGCCCACGGGGGGCACTGAAGCTTTCTTT
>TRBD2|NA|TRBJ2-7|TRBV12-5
CASGSGRATYEQYF
TGTGCTAGTGGTAGCGGGAGGGCGACCTACGAGCAGTACTTC
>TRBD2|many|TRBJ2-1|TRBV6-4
CASSESGTRPNEQFF
TGTGCCAGCAGCGAATCCGGGACTAGACCCAATGAGCAGTTCTTC
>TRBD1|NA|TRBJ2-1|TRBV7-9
CASSPGTGQPSSYNEQFF
TGTGCCAGCAGCCCAGGGACAGGGCAGCCTAGCTCCTACAATGAGCAGTTCTTC
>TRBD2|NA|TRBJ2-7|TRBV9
CASSATTGGLGSHEQYF
TGTGCCAGCAGCGCTACTACTGGGGGACTAGGGTCTCACGAGCAGTACTTC
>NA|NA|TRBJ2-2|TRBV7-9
CASSSGSGELFF
TGTGCCAGCAGCTCAGGATCCGGGGAGCTGTTTTTT
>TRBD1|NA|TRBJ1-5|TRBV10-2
CASSESIKQGLNQPQHF
TGCGCCAGCAGTGAGTCTATCAAACAGGGGCTCAATCAGCCCCAGCATTTT
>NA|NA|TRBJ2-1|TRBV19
CASSRTAYNEQFF
TGTGCCAGTAGCAGGACAGCCTACAATGAGCAGTTCTTC
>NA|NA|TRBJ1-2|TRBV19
CASIEVPAIYGYTF
TGTGCCAGTATCGAGGTCCCAGCCATCTATGGCTACACCTTC
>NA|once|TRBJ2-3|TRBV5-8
CASSSGVGSADTQYF
TGTGCCAGCAGCTCGGGGGTCGGTAGCGCAGATACGCAGTATTTT
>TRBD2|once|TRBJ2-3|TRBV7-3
CASSSGLVFPDTQYF
TGTGCCAGCAGCTCTGGACTAGTTTTTCCAGATACGCAGTATTTT
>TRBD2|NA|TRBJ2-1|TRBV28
CASSLFGLAGVNEQFF
TGTGCCAGCAGTTTATTTGGGCTAGCGGGAGTGAATGAGCAGTTCTTC
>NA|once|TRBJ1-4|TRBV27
CASRRGYEKLFF
TGTGCCAGCCGCAGGGGTTATGAAAAACTGTTTTTT